Listed here are 7 T cell receptor beta chains from one sample, sequenced in a study of OX40 agonist ivuxolimab in advanced cancers. Sequencing used immunoSEQ multiplex PCR; TCRdb keeps in-frame clones, though not all of them. In the table there are around 56,000 clones, around 88% of which are singletons. The sample in question was CD4+ or CD8+ T cells sorted from blood, obtained in a trial of the OX40 agonist ivuxolimab. The source of these receptors is an adult with an advanced solid tumor such as melanoma, head and neck, liver or kidney cancer.

The gene calls are TRBV5-6 and TRBJ1-2, with a possible D match to TRBD1 (6 bases). V was cut by 4 bases and J by 3 bases, with 13 bases left in between. This CDR3 has 14 residues. Germline loops: CDR1 SGHDT, CDR2 YYEEEE. CDR3 protein: CASSQGHRDYGYTF. The CDR3 DNA is TGTGCCAGCAGCCAGGGGCACAGGGACTATGGCTACACCTTC.

The V gene is TRBV5-8, the J gene TRBJ1-4, with D unclear. There are 12 residues in the CDR3. V lost 0 bases and J 9 bases, leaving 6 bases between the germline ends. Per the germline V gene, CDR1 is SGHTS and CDR2 is YDEGEE. The CDR3 loop is CASSLDPQKLFF. In DNA, the CDR3 is TGTGCCAGCAGCTTGGATCCTCAAAAACTGTTTTTT. The full variable domain, rest sourced from reference TRBV5-8 and TRBJ1-4, is EAGVTQSPTHLIKTRGQQATLRCSPISGHTSVYWYQQALGLGLQFLLWYDEGEERNRGNFPPRFSGRQFPNYSSELNVNALELEDSALYLCASSLDPQKLFFGSGTQLSVL.

This clone turned up a few times. The chain couples TRBV6-5 to TRBJ1-5, with D possibly matching TRBD1 (6 bases). There are 15 residues in the CDR3. V lost 4 bases to trimming and J lost 2 bases, with 12 bases between them. From germline, CDR1 is MNHEY and CDR2 SVGAGI. CDR3 loop: CASSLFRGRNQPQHF. As DNA, the CDR3 is TGTGCCAGCAGTTTGTTCAGGGGTCGCAATCAGCCCCAGCATTTT.

The rearrangement uses TRBV5-1 and TRBJ2-1; the D gene is possibly TRBD2 (6 bases). CDR1 and CDR2 from the germline V gene are SGHRS and YFSETQ. Between the trimmed V and J ends, which lost 0 bases and 0 bases, there was a span of 10 bases. This CDR3 has 16 residues. The DNA for the CDR3 is TGCGCCAGCAGCTTGGGGGGCGGGAACTCCTACAATGAGCAGTTCTTC. Amino acid sequence: CASSLGGGNSYNEQFF.

This chain uses TRBV9 with TRBJ2-7; the D gene is possibly TRBD2 (6 bases). The CDR3 spans 20 residues. Germline CDR1 and CDR2: SGDLS and YYNGEE. Trimming removed 10 bases from V and 2 bases from J, with 37 bases in between. The CDR3: CAPQRWRDPLIDQFTYEQYF. The CDR3 nucleotides are TGTGCCCCCCAGCGATGGCGGGATCCCCTTATCGATCAATTCACCTACGAGCAGTACTTC.

The rearrangement links TRBV6-5 to TRBJ2-7; perhaps D is TRBD1 or TRBD2 (5 bases each). The V end was cut by 0 bases, the J end by 4 bases, with 7 bases between. Germline assignment: CDR1 MNHEY and CDR2 SVGAGI. The CDR3 consists of 13 residues. The CDR3: CASSYSEGYEQYF. The CDR3 DNA follows: TGTGCCAGCAGTTACTCAGAGGGGTACGAGCAGTACTTC.

The chain is built from TRBV5-6 and TRBJ2-3; D is uncertain. V lost 4 bases and J 0 bases, leaving 6 bases between the germline ends. The germline gives CDR1 SGHDT, CDR2 YYEEEE. This CDR3 comprises 13 residues. For the CDR3, the DNA is TGTGCCAGCAGCCCATTGAGCACAGATACGCAGTATTTT. Protein: CASSPLSTDTQYF.